The T cell receptor (beta chain) under discussion was sequenced for a study of PD-1 blockade in classical Hodgkin lymphoma. Study observations and caveats: CD4+ TCR diversity rose significantly by C4D1, and CD8+ TCR diversity did not. Patients with an early start, nivolumab under 1 year after ASCT, were excluded. Lower baseline TCR diversity was reported for newly diagnosed patients than for healthy donors.

Of note for this clone: Its antigen is still unknown.

Every single patient, without exception, relapsed after autologous stem cell transplantation, and brentuximab vedotin exposure varied. Best responses fell into complete response, partial response or progressive disease. CDR1 is SNHLY, CDR2 FYNNEI, per germline. This CDR3 region has 12 residues. The germline V and J ends were trimmed by 8 bases and 4 bases, with 12 bases remaining between them. The method was immunoSEQ multiplex PCR; TCRdb's version includes in-frame clones alone and lacks a portion of them. The sample consists of approximately 79,000 clones, about 93% of them appearing once. The genes are TRBV2 and TRBJ2-7; tentatively, D is TRBD2 (6 bases). Sequenced here: peripheral blood mononuclear cells (PBMCs), sampled before the second cycle of nivolumab. This clonotype was obtained from a human donor with classical Hodgkin lymphoma. CDR3 DNA sequence: TGTGCCAGCTCGGGAGCGATGTACGAGCAGTACTTC. It encodes CASSGAMYEQYF.